One sample yielded the 12 T cell receptor beta chains listed below, sequenced in a study of T cell changes during pregnancy in multiple sclerosis. The table came from immunoSEQ multiplex PCR; TCRdb's copy has only in-frame clones and leaves some out. The table has 90,000 to 120,000 clones, around 93% seen once. The sample was peripheral blood, taken in the third trimester of pregnancy. Receptors originate from a female donor in good health, enrolled as a control in a pregnancy study.

This rearrangement joins TRBV5-1 to TRBJ1-1, with TRBD1 identical over 11 bases. The CDR3 spans 15 residues. V was clipped by 3 bases and J by 1 base; unmatched bases: 2. The germline CDR1 and CDR2 sequences are SGHRS and YFSETQ. The CDR3 sequence: CASSSGTGGNTEAFF. The CDR3 nucleotides are TGCGCCAGCAGCTCGGGGACAGGGGGGAACACTGAAGCTTTCTTT.

CDR3 coding DNA: TGTGCCAGCAGCTTGGACAGCCAAGAGACCCAGTACTTC. Protein: CASSLDSQETQYF. The genes are TRBV7-9 and TRBJ2-5, with a possible D match to TRBD1 (6 bases). CDR1 SEHNR and CDR2 FQNEAQ come from the germline V gene (reference sequence). V was pared by 3 bases and J by 1 base, with 6 bases between. The CDR3 is 13 residues long.

The table lists this clone with a count of one. The chain uses TRBV12-5 and TRBJ1-1; D remains ambiguous. Trimming took 2 bases from V and 10 from J, leaving 11 bases between them. Germline CDR1 and CDR2: LGHNT and FRNRAP. The CDR3 has 12 residues. The CDR3 DNA sequence: TGTGCTAGTGGTTTGAATCGAGATGTAGCTTTCTTT. Amino acid sequence: CASGLNRDVAFF.

CDR3 DNA: TGCGCCAGCAGCCAAGACGGCAGGGTCGGGGAGACCCAGTACTTC. Translation: CASSQDGRVGETQYF. The chain carries TRBV4-1 and TRBJ2-5; maybe TRBD1 (5 bases). CDR1 and CDR2 from the germline V gene are MGHRA and YSYEKL. V lost 0 bases, J lost 5 bases, and 13 bases lay in between. The CDR3 is 15 residues long.

The rearrangement uses TRBV6-4 and TRBJ1-2; 9 bases line up with TRBD1. CDR3 length equals 15 residues. Losses at the gene ends were 5 bases for V and 2 bases for J; bases not matched to a gene: 6. CDR1 is MRHNA and CDR2 is SNTAGT in the germline V gene. Written as DNA, the CDR3 is TGTGCCAGCAGTCCGGACGACAGGGGGAACTATGGCTACACCTTC. It encodes CASSPDDRGNYGYTF.

This chain joins TRBV6-5 and TRBJ1-2; TRBD1 aligns across 7 bases. V lost 5 bases to trimming and J lost 8 bases; unmatched junction nucleotides: 8. The CDR3 contains 13 residues. Germline V gene data show CDR1 as MNHEY and CDR2 as SVGAGI. CDR3 residues: CASSKTGTRGYTF. CDR3 bases: TGTGCCAGCAGTAAGACAGGGACCAGAGGCTACACCTTC.

This sequence joins TRBV4-2 and TRBJ1-2; D gene unclear. This CDR3 has 13 residues. The V end lost 0 bases, the J end lost 1 base, and 3 bases lay between the germline ends. The germline CDR1 and CDR2 sequences are LGHNA and YNFKEQ. The CDR3 nucleotides read TGTGCCAGCAGCCAAGAACTTAACTATGGCTACACCTTC. This translates into CASSQELNYGYTF.

V usage is TRBV7-8 and J usage is TRBJ1-2, with D possibly matching TRBD1 (6 bases). The length of the CDR3 is 14 residues. Germline CDR1 SGHVS, CDR2 FQNEAQ. Trimming removed 5 bases from V and 7 bases from J, with 17 bases in between. The CDR3 DNA reads TGTGCCAGCAGCGCGTCACAGGGAATGAGTGGCTACACCTTC. It yields the protein CASSASQGMSGYTF.

This chain joins TRBV7-3 and TRBJ2-2; 9 bases are shared with TRBD2. CDR1 and CDR2 (germline): SGHTA, FQGTGA. This CDR3 contains 14 residues. Trimming at V came to 6 bases and at J to 6 bases, leaving 5 bases not matched to a gene. CDR3 sequence (DNA): TGTGCCAGCAGACCTGGACTAGCGCCCGGGGAGCTGTTTTTT. This translates into CASRPGLAPGELFF. The full variable domain, in which reference TRBV7-3 and TRBJ2-2 provide the parts outside the CDR3, is GAGVSQTPSNKVTEKGKYVELRCDPISGHTALYWYRQSLGQGPEFLIYFQGTGAADDSGLPNDRFFAVRPEGSVSTLKIQRTERGDSAVYLCASRPGLAPGELFFGEGSRLTVL.

The chain is built from TRBV7-2 and TRBJ2-5; D is undetermined. The CDR3 contains 13 residues. The germline V and J ends were trimmed by 5 bases and 5 bases, with 12 bases remaining between them. Germline-derived CDR1 and CDR2 are SGHTA and FQGNSA. The DNA for the CDR3 is TGTGCCAGCAGCCTTACGAAACGGGAGACCCAGTACTTC. It codes for CASSLTKRETQYF.

The chain carries TRBV7-2 and TRBJ1-2; 7 positions agree with TRBD1. This CDR3 has 15 residues. The ends lost 5 bases at V and 3 bases at J; junction bases unmatched: 9. Germline CDR1 SGHTA, CDR2 FQGNSA. CDR3: CASSRKTGTDYGYTF. The CDR3 DNA sequence: TGTGCCAGCAGCCGAAAAACCGGGACAGACTATGGCTACACCTTC.

The chain links TRBV6-1 to TRBJ2-4, with D perhaps matching TRBD1 (6 bases). V lost 0 bases to trimming and J lost 2 bases, with 8 bases between them. Per germline, CDR1 MNHNS and CDR2 SASEGT. The CDR3 spans 15 residues. The CDR3 DNA sequence: TGTGCCAGCAGTGAAGCCGGGGACACCAAAAACATTCAGTACTTC. This encodes CASSEAGDTKNIQYF.